The 5 T cell receptor beta chains given below trace back to one sample, sequenced in a study of blood T cell repertoires in COVID-19. TCRdb's copy holds only in-frame clones and misses some; the assay was immunoSEQ multiplex PCR. Among about 210,000 clones, roughly 89% were seen once, and the ten largest hold 10% to 13%. The sequencing sample was made of PBMCs or T cells enriched from blood (not recorded which). These receptors were obtained from a man younger than 35 with acute COVID-19.

V usage is TRBV5-5 and J usage is TRBJ2-7, with 7 bases lining up with TRBD2. After removal of 0 bases from V and 2 bases from J, the junction contained 11 bases not matched to a gene. The CDR3 loop spans 17 amino acids. Germline loops: CDR1 SGHKS, CDR2 YYEKEE (reference sequence). In DNA, the CDR3 is TGTGCCAGCAGCTTGGCCCTATCGAGCGGGGCGCCCTACGAGCAGTACTTC. Amino acids: CASSLALSSGAPYEQYF.

The V call is TRBV27, the J call TRBJ1-2, with 7 bases fitting TRBD1. V gave up 6 bases and J gave up 4 bases; unmatched junction bases: 8. This CDR3 contains 14 residues. Germline CDR1 reads MNHEY; CDR2 reads SMNVEV (reference sequence). CDR3: CASRNTGATYGYTF. The CDR3 nucleotides are TGTGCCAGCAGAAATACAGGGGCTACCTATGGCTACACCTTC.

This chain uses TRBV9 with TRBJ1-6; D is unclear. Germline values: CDR1 SGDLS, CDR2 YYNGEE. V lost 0 bases and J 7 bases, leaving 5 bases between the germline ends. CDR3 length: 13 residues. The CDR3 here is CASSVVLNSPLHF. The CDR3, as DNA: TGTGCCAGCAGCGTAGTCCTGAATTCACCCCTCCACTTT. Variable domain in full (rest from reference TRBV9 and TRBJ1-6): DSGVTQTPKHLITATGQRVTLRCSPRSGDLSVYWYQQSLDQGLQFLIQYYNGEERAKGNILERFSAQQFPDLHSELNLSSLELGDSALYFCASSVVLNSPLHFGNGTRLTVT.

V gene TRBV4-1 combines with J gene TRBJ2-7, with a tentative D call TRBD1 (5 bases). Trimming removed 1 base from V and 0 bases from J, with 13 bases in between. CDR1 and CDR2 (germline): MGHRA, YSYEKL. This CDR3 comprises 16 residues. In nucleotides, the CDR3 is TGCGCCAGCAGCCAAGTTCAGGGTGGAAGCTCCTACGAGCAGTACTTC. It is translated as CASSQVQGGSSYEQYF.

The V and J genes are TRBV30 and TRBJ2-7; a weak D match, TRBD2 (5 bases). V shed 0 bases and J shed 2 bases, with 8 bases lying between them. Germline-derived CDR1 and CDR2 are GTSNPN and SVGIG (reference sequence). This CDR3 region has 13 residues. The CDR3 spells CAWSVGVTYEQYF. As DNA, the CDR3 is TGTGCCTGGAGTGTGGGAGTCACCTACGAGCAGTACTTC.